The entry that follows covers one T cell receptor beta chain sequence. The data are from a study of blood T cell repertoires in COVID-19. Study in general: Collection of acute and convalescent COVID-19 samples took place in the United States, Italy and Spain. PBMCs, B-cell-depleted T cells, or T cells were the source of the cDNA or gDNA that made up the material.

As originally analysed: Estimated nucleated cell counts came from reference gene primer amplification. This table comes from immunoSEQ multiplex PCR, and its TCRdb copy is limited to in-frame clones, with some not included. The V and J calls and clone size come from that table; D and trimming were worked out from the DNA. Of roughly 190,000 clones in the sample, about 85% were seen once. CDR1 SEHNR and CDR2 FQNEAQ come from the germline V gene (reference sequence). Trimming left V 3 bases short and J 9 bases short, with 21 bases between. The CDR3 extends over 16 amino acids. Sequencing was done on a sample of peripheral blood. The rearrangement uses TRBV7-9 and TRBJ2-1, with D possibly TRBD1 on 5 matching bases. The TCR comes from a man aged 25 to 45 with acute or convalescent COVID-19. The CDR3 coding sequence is TGTGCCAGCAGCTTCCTTTTAACAGGCGGCAGTGGTGAGCAGTTCTTC. The encoded protein is CASSFLLTGGSGEQFF.